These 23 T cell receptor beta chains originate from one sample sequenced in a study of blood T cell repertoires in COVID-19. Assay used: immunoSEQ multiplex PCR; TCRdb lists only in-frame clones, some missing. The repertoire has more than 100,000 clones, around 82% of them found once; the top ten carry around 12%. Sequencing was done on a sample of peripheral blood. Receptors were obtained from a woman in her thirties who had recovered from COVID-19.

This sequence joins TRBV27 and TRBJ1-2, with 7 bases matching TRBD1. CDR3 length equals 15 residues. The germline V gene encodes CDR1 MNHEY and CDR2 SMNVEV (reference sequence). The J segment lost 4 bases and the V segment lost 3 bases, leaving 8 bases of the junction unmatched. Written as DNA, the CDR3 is TGTGCCAGCAGTTTTCGGACAGGAGGTTTCTATGGCTACACCTTC. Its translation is CASSFRTGGFYGYTF.

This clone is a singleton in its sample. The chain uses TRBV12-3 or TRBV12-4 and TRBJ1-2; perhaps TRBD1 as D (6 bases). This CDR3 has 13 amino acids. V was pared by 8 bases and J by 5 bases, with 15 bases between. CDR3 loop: CASESTGKYGYTF. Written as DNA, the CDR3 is TGTGCCAGCGAGAGCACAGGGAAATATGGCTACACCTTC.

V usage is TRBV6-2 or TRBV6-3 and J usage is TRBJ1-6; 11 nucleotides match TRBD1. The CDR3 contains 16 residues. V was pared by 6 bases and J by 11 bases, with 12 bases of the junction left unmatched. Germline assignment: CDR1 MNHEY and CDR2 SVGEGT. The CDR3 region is CASSTVPGQGVPPLHF. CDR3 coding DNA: TGTGCCAGCAGCACCGTTCCGGGACAGGGGGTACCACCCCTCCACTTT.

CDR3 residues: CATSRKIQGASETQYF. Here the CDR3 DNA reads TGTGCCACCAGCAGGAAAATACAGGGGGCCTCAGAGACCCAGTACTTC. The chain links TRBV15 to TRBJ2-5; TRBD1 agrees at 9 bases. The ends lost 3 bases at V and 4 bases at J; junction bases unmatched: 9. This CDR3 is built from 16 residues. CDR1 LNHNV and CDR2 YYDKDF come from the germline V gene (reference sequence).

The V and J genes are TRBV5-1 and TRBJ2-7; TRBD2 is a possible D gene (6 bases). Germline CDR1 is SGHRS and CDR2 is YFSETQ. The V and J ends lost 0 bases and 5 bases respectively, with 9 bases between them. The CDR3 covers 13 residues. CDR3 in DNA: TGCGCCAGCAGCTTGGCCGGGGGAAACGAGCAGTACTTC. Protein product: CASSLAGGNEQYF.

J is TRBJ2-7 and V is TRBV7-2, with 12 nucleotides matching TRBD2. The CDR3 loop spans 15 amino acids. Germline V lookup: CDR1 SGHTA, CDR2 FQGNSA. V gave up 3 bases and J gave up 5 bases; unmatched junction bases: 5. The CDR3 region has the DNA TGTGCCAGCAGCTTCCTGACTAGCGGGAGTGACGAGCAGTACTTC. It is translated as CASSFLTSGSDEQYF.

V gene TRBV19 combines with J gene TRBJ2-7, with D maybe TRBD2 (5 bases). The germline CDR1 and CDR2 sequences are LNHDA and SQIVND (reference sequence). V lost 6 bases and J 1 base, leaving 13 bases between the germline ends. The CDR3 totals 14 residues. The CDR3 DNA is TGTGCCAGTAGCCTAGGCGGGCCTTCCTACGAGCAGTACTTC. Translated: CASSLGGPSYEQYF. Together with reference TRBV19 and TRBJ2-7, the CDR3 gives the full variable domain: DGGITQSPKYLFRKEGQNVTLSCEQNLNHDAMYWYRQDPGQGLRLIYYSQIVNDFQKGDIAEGYSVSREKKESFPLTVTSAQKNPTAFYLCASSLGGPSYEQYFGPGTRLTVT.

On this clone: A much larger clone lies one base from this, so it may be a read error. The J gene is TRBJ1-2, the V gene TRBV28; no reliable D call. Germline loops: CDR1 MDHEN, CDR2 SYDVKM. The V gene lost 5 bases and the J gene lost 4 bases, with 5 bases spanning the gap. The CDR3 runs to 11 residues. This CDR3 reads CASSHSYGYTF. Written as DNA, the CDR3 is TGTGCCAGCAGTCACAGCTATGGCTACACCTTC.

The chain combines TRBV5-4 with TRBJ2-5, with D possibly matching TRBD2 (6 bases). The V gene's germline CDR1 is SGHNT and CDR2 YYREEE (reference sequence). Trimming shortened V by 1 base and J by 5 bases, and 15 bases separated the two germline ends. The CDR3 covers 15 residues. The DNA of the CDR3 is TGTGCCAGCAGCTTGACGGGAGTTTGGGGGGAGACCCAGTACTTC. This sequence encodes CASSLTGVWGETQYF.

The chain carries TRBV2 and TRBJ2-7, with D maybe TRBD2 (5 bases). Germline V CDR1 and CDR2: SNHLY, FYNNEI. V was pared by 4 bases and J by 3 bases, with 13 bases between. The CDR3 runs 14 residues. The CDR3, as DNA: TGTGCCAGCAGTGGGGCCGGGGAAGACTACGAGCAGTACTTC. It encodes CASSGAGEDYEQYF.

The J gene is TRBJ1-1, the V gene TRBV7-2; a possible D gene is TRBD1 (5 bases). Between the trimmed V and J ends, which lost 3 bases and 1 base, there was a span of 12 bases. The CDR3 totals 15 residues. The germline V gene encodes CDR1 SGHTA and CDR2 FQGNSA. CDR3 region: CASSLGGLANTEAFF. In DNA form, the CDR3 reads TGTGCCAGCAGCTTGGGGGGGTTGGCGAACACTGAAGCTTTCTTT.

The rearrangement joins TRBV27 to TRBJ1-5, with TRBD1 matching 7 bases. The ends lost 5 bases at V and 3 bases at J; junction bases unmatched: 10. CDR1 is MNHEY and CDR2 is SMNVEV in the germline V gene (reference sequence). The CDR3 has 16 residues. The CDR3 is CASSPSGGWDNQPQHF. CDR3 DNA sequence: TGTGCCAGCAGTCCGTCAGGGGGGTGGGACAATCAGCCCCAGCATTTT.

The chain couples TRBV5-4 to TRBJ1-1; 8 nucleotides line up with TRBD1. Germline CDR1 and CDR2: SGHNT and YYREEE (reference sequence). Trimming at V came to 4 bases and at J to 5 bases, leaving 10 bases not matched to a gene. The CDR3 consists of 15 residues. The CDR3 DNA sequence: TGTGCCAGCAGCCCCTCGCGACAGGGGATGACTGAAGCTTTCTTT. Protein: CASSPSRQGMTEAFF.

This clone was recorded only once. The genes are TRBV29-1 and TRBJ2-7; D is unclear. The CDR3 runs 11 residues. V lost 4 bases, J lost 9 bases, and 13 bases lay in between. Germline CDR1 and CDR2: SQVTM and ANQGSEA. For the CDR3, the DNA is TGCAGCGTTGGTGACTCCCTGGCGCAGTACTTC. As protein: CSVGDSLAQYF.

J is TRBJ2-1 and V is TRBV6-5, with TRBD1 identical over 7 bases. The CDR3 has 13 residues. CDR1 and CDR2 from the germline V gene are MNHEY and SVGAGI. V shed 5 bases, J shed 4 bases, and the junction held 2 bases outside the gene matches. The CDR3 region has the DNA TGTGCCAGCAGTCCACAGGGGTACAATGAGCAGTTCTTC. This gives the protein CASSPQGYNEQFF.

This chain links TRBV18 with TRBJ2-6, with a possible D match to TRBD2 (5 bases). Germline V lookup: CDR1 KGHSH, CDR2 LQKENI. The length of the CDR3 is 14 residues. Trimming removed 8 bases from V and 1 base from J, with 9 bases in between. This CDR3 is CASRPGSGANVLTF. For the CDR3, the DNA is TGTGCCAGCCGGCCGGGGTCTGGGGCCAACGTCCTGACTTTC.

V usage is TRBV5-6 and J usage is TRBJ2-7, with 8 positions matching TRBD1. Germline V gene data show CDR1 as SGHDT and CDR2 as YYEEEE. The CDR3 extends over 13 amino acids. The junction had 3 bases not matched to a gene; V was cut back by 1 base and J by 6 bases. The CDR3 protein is CASSLNRGTEQYF. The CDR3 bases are TGTGCCAGCAGCTTGAACAGGGGGACCGAGCAGTACTTC.

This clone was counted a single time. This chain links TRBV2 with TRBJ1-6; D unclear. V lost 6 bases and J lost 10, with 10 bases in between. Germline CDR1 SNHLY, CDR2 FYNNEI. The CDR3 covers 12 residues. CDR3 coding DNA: TGTGCCAGCAGCGTGGGAGGATCACCCCTCCACTTT. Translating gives CASSVGGSPLHF. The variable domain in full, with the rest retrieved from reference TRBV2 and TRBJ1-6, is EPEVTQTPSHQVTQMGQEVILRCVPISNHLYFYWYRQILGQKVEFLVSFYNNEISEKSEIFDDQFSVERPDGSNFTLKIRSTKLEDSAMYFCASSVGGSPLHFGNGTRLTVT.

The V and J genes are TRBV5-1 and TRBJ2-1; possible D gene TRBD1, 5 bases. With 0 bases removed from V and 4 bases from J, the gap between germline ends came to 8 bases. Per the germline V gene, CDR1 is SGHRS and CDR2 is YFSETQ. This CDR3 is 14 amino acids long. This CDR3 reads CASSLATDYNEQFF. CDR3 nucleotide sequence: TGCGCCAGCAGCTTGGCGACAGATTACAATGAGCAGTTCTTC.

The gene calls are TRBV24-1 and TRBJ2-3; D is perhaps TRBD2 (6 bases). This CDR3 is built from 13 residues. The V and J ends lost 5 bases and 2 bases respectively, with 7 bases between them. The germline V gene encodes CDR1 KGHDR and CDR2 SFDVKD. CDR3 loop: CATSGGNTDTQYF. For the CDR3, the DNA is TGTGCCACCAGTGGCGGGAACACAGATACGCAGTATTTT.

The CDR3 bases are TGTGCCAGCAGCCACGGACAGGGGTGGAATGAGCAGTTCTTC. Its translation is CASSHGQGWNEQFF. V usage is TRBV5-8 and J usage is TRBJ2-1; TRBD1 aligns across 9 bases. CDR3 length: 14 amino acids. Germline loops: CDR1 SGHTS, CDR2 YDEGEE. After removal of 4 bases from V and 7 bases from J, the junction contained 6 bases not matched to a gene.

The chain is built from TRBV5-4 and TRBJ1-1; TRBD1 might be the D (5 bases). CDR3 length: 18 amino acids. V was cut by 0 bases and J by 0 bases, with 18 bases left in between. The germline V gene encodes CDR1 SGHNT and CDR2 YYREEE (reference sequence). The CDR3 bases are TGTGCCAGCAGCTTGGACGTTCTGGGGCGAGCCCTGAACACTGAAGCTTTCTTT. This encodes CASSLDVLGRALNTEAFF. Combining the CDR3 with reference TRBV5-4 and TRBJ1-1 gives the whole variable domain ETGVTQSPTHLIKTRGQQVTLRCSSQSGHNTVSWYQQALGQGPQFIFQYYREEENGRGNFPPRFSGLQFPNYSSELNVNALELDDSALYLCASSLDVLGRALNTEAFFGQGTRLTVV.

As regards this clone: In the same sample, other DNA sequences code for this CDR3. In DNA, the CDR3 is TGTGCCAGCAGTTTGGGACAGGGGTACAATGAGCAGTTCTTC. As protein: CASSLGQGYNEQFF. The chain links TRBV7-9 to TRBJ2-1; 10 nucleotides match TRBD1. The CDR3 contains 14 residues. Trimming at V came to 6 bases and at J to 4 bases, leaving 3 bases not matched to a gene. The germline CDR1 and CDR2 sequences are SEHNR and FQNEAQ (reference sequence).